These T cell receptor beta chains were read from a single sample in a study of T cells in localized non-small cell lung cancer. Method: immunoSEQ multiplex PCR; TCRdb's copy keeps in-frame clones and lacks some. Of 40,000 to 55,000 clones listed, less than 85% were seen once; the top ten hold about 4%. The material was PBMCs, obtained before any cancer treatment. All receptors derive from a woman between 40 and 69 years old with stage II lung adenocarcinoma. Each CDR3 is given with its conserved first and last residue. The order of the fields is D gene, V gene, J gene, CDR3 DNA, CDR3 protein. The D gene is left open where the match is weak.

NA	TRBV19	TRBJ2-2	TGTGCCAGTAGTTTCCCCTCGGACACCGGGGAGCTGTTTTTT	CASSFPSDTGELFF
NA	TRBV7-8	TRBJ1-2	TGTGCCAGCAGCTTACGGGACTCGGGGACTAACTATGGCTACACCTTC	CASSLRDSGTNYGYTF
NA	TRBV19	TRBJ1-3	TGTGCCAGCGGGACGGGAGGGACCATATATTTT	CASGTGGTIYF
TRBD2	TRBV7-2	TRBJ2-5	TGTGCCAGCAGCTTACCCGGGACTAGCGGGGCAGAGACCCAGTACTTC	CASSLPGTSGAETQYF
TRBD1	TRBV10-1	TRBJ1-1	TGCGCCAGCAGTGCGGGACAGGGACACACTGAAGCTTTCTTT	CASSAGQGHTEAFF
NA	TRBV15	TRBJ2-2	TGTGCCACCAGCGGCGGCAGCGACACCGGGGAGCTGTTTTTT	CATSGGSDTGELFF
NA	TRBV13	TRBJ2-5	TGTGCCAGCAGCTTAGGGGGGGCCAGCGGGGAGACCCAGTACTTC	CASSLGGASGETQYF
NA	TRBV6-5	TRBJ1-6	TGTGCCAGCAGTTCCGGGACGGTTCAAAATTCACCCCTCCACTTT	CASSSGTVQNSPLHF
NA	TRBV6-5	TRBJ1-1	TGTGCCAGCAGTTACTCAGATGCGGGCGACACTGAAGCTTTCTTT	CASSYSDAGDTEAFF
TRBD1	TRBV28	TRBJ2-2	TGTGCCAGCAGTTTAATGGGGACAGGGAAGGACGGGGAGCTGTTTTTT	CASSLMGTGKDGELFF
TRBD1	TRBV7-9	TRBJ1-4	TGTGCCAGCAGCTCAACAGGGGGCGTCGGTGAAAAACTGTTTTTT	CASSSTGGVGEKLFF